This TCR beta chain was observed in a study of shared clonotypes between healthy human individuals. About the study: Per donor, CD8 memory used one plate, CD8 naive used two, CD4 memory used three and CD4 naive used three.

Trimming removed 4 bases from V and 5 bases from J, with 11 bases in between. This CDR3 region has 13 residues. The germline gives CDR1 SGHTA, CDR2 FQGNSA. The authors distributed each subset's genomic DNA evenly over several immunoSEQ plates. Generated by immunoSEQ multiplex PCR, the TCRdb table keeps only in-frame clones and is missing some. The profile shows about 1.5 million clones, approximately 96% of them singletons. CD4+ cells underwent separation, giving CD45RA+ naive and CD45RA-negative memory subsets. The sequence came from a man aged 25 to 45 in good health. The V gene is TRBV7-2, the J gene TRBJ2-5; D is uncertain. Sequences were obtained from naive CD4+ T cells sorted from blood. As for subset: CD45RA+ positively selected. DNA of the CDR3: TGTGCCAGCAGCTACAATATAAGGGAGACCCAGTACTTC. Its translation is CASSYNIRETQYF.